A selection of T cell receptor beta chains follows, all from one sample in a study of identical twins' blood T cells. Each CDR3 protein is one row after TCRdb ran MiXCR on the 5' RACE reads. This table holds 350,000 to 450,000 distinct CDR3 sequences, over 25% found once. Sequenced material: PBMCs. Every receptor here comes from a woman between 18 and 55 years old in good health. Each CDR3 is given with its conserved first and last residue. The order of the fields is J gene, clone size, V gene, D gene, CDR3 DNA, CDR3 protein. D genes are given only for firm matches. The listing skips clone size in some rows; elsewhere it reads once, few, many or a size class.

J: TRBJ2-7; size: many; V: TRBV27; D: NA; DNA: TGTGCCAGCAGCGAAACAGGGTCGTACGAGCAGTACTTC; CDR3: CASSETGSYEQYF
J: TRBJ1-1; size: NA; V: TRBV5-1; D: NA; DNA: TGCGCCAGCAGCCCGATCCTAAGGAACACTGAAGCTTTCTTT; CDR3: CASSPILRNTEAFF
J: TRBJ1-6; size: NA; V: TRBV27; D: NA; DNA: TGTGCCAGCAGTTTCTCTCCAATTTATGGCTCACCCCTCCACTTT; CDR3: CASSFSPIYGSPLHF
J: TRBJ2-1; size: few; V: TRBV20-1; D: TRBD2; DNA: TGCAGTGCTCATCTAGCGGGGGAAAATGAGCAGTTCTTC; CDR3: CSAHLAGENEQFF
J: TRBJ1-1; size: NA; V: TRBV6-2/TRBV6-3; D: NA; DNA: TGTGCCAGCAGTTGGACAGCTTACACTGAAGCTTTCTTT; CDR3: CASSWTAYTEAFF
J: TRBJ2-7; size: NA; V: TRBV2; D: NA; DNA: TGTGCCAGCACGGCTGCGAATTACGAGCAGTACTTC; CDR3: CASTAANYEQYF
J: TRBJ1-1; size: NA; V: TRBV20-1; D: NA; DNA: TGCAGTGCTAGGGGGGACCCCACTGAAGCTTTCTTT; CDR3: CSARGDPTEAFF
J: TRBJ1-2; size: NA; V: TRBV5-1; D: NA; DNA: TGCGCCAGCAGCCCGGAGATAAACATTAACTATGGCTACACCTTC; CDR3: CASSPEININYGYTF
J: TRBJ2-3; size: NA; V: TRBV7-2; D: NA; DNA: TGTGCCAGCAGCACGAGGACCGCGTCCTTCACAGATACGCAGTATTTT; CDR3: CASSTRTASFTDTQYF
J: TRBJ1-2; size: NA; V: TRBV5-1; D: NA; DNA: TGCGCCAGCAGCTTGGATCCCACCCATCCTGGCTACACCTTC; CDR3: CASSLDPTHPGYTF
J: TRBJ2-5; size: few; V: TRBV12-3/TRBV12-4; D: TRBD1; DNA: TGTGCCAGCAGAATGACAGGGGAGAGTGAGACCCAGTACTTC; CDR3: CASRMTGESETQYF
J: TRBJ1-2; size: few; V: TRBV20-1; D: TRBD1; DNA: TGCAGTGCCCAACTTTCCGGGAACAGGGGGCCGGTGTATGGCTACACCTTC; CDR3: CSAQLSGNRGPVYGYTF
J: TRBJ2-7; size: few; V: TRBV2; D: TRBD1; DNA: TGTGCCAGCACATCCGGGACAGGGTCTTACGAGCAGTACTTC; CDR3: CASTSGTGSYEQYF
J: TRBJ1-1; size: NA; V: TRBV11-2; D: NA; DNA: TGTGCCAGCAGCTTAGGACTGGGTCAGGGGACTGAAGCTTTCTTT; CDR3: CASSLGLGQGTEAFF
J: TRBJ2-1; size: many; V: TRBV2; D: NA; DNA: TGTGCCAGCAGTGACGGGGACTCTGGCTCCTACAATGAGCAGTTCTTC; CDR3: CASSDGDSGSYNEQFF
J: TRBJ1-1; size: NA; V: TRBV5-1; D: NA; DNA: TGCGCCAGCAGCTTAGCAATAGGGGCCACCATGAACACTGAAGCTTTCTTT; CDR3: CASSLAIGATMNTEAFF
J: TRBJ1-6; size: NA; V: TRBV5-1; D: NA; DNA: TGCGCCAGCAGCTCCCCAGGGAATAATTCACCCCTCCACTTT; CDR3: CASSSPGNNSPLHF
J: TRBJ1-1; size: few; V: TRBV29-1; D: NA; DNA: TGCAGCGTCTCGAAGGGTGGCGGTGACACTGAAGCTTTCTTT; CDR3: CSVSKGGGDTEAFF
J: TRBJ1-3; size: NA; V: TRBV3-1; D: NA; DNA: TGTGCCAGCAGCCTGACAGACTCTGGAAACACCATATATTTT; CDR3: CASSLTDSGNTIYF
J: TRBJ1-1; size: NA; V: TRBV20-1; D: NA; DNA: TGCAGTGCTAGAGATGGGTACACTGAAGCTTTCTTT; CDR3: CSARDGYTEAFF
J: TRBJ2-4; size: few; V: TRBV29-1; D: NA; DNA: TGCAGCGTTGGAGGCGGGCTTCAAAACATTCAGTACTTC; CDR3: CSVGGGLQNIQYF
J: TRBJ1-1; size: few; V: TRBV7-2; D: TRBD1; DNA: TGTGCCAGCAGCCCCGAACTGACAGGGCTCGAAGGGCCCCCTTTCTTT; CDR3: CASSPELTGLEGPPFF
J: TRBJ1-3; size: NA; V: TRBV25-1; D: TRBD1; DNA: TGTGCCAGCGGCGCCGGGACAGCTGGAAACACCATATATTTT; CDR3: CASGAGTAGNTIYF
J: TRBJ2-1; size: NA; V: TRBV4-3; D: NA; DNA: TGCGCCAGCAGCCAAGTAAGTAGCGGAAACAATGAGCAGTTCTTC; CDR3: CASSQVSSGNNEQFF
J: TRBJ1-1; size: many; V: TRBV5-1; D: NA; DNA: TGCGCCAGCAGCCAACCACAGGGTCCTGGGGACACTGAAGCTTTCTTT; CDR3: CASSQPQGPGDTEAFF
J: TRBJ2-1; size: many; V: TRBV20-1; D: TRBD2; DNA: TGCAGTGCTAGTCGCCCATCAGCCGAGCGGGAATACAATGAGCAGTTCTTC; CDR3: CSASRPSAEREYNEQFF
J: TRBJ1-5; size: NA; V: TRBV20-1; D: NA; DNA: TGCAGTGCACGGGACCAGAATCAGCCCCAGCATTTT; CDR3: CSARDQNQPQHF
J: TRBJ2-5; size: NA; V: TRBV9; D: NA; DNA: TGTGCCAGCAGCGCCATGGGGTACCCACTGGAGACCCAGTACTTC; CDR3: CASSAMGYPLETQYF
J: TRBJ1-5; size: NA; V: TRBV18; D: TRBD1; DNA: TGTGCCAGCTCAAAACAGGGGAGCAGTCAGCCCCAGCATTTT; CDR3: CASSKQGSSQPQHF
J: TRBJ1-2; size: NA; V: TRBV10-3; D: NA; DNA: TGTGCCATCAGTGAGCCAACCCAGTTGGCTGGCTACACCTTC; CDR3: CAISEPTQLAGYTF
J: TRBJ1-1; size: NA; V: TRBV12-3/TRBV12-4; D: NA; DNA: TGTGCCAGCAGCCCTGCTCCAGGGGACGGGGACACTGAAGCTTTCTTT; CDR3: CASSPAPGDGDTEAFF
J: TRBJ1-6; size: few; V: TRBV18; D: NA; DNA: TGTGCCAGCTCGGAAACACGACAGAGCTCCTATAATTCACCCCTCCACTTT; CDR3: CASSETRQSSYNSPLHF
J: TRBJ2-1; size: once; V: TRBV5-1; D: NA; DNA: TGCGCCAACAGCTTGTTGGGGGCTTACAATGAGCAGTTCTTC; CDR3: CANSLLGAYNEQFF
J: TRBJ1-2; size: few; V: TRBV20-1; D: NA; DNA: TGCAGTGCTAGAGAGGCCACACTACAGGGTCCCTACACCTTC; CDR3: CSAREATLQGPYTF
J: TRBJ2-7; size: few; V: TRBV20-1; D: NA; DNA: TGCAGTGCTAGAGAACCGGGACGGATTTCCTACGAGCAGTACTTC; CDR3: CSAREPGRISYEQYF
J: TRBJ1-3; size: NA; V: TRBV29-1; D: NA; DNA: TGCAGCGCCAAGACCGTTCGTATGAGCTCTGGAAACACCATATATTTT; CDR3: CSAKTVRMSSGNTIYF
J: TRBJ2-5; size: NA; V: TRBV5-1; D: TRBD1; DNA: TGCGCCAGCAGCTCGGACAGGCCTCAAGGGACCCAGTACTTC; CDR3: CASSSDRPQGTQYF
J: TRBJ1-5; size: NA; V: TRBV19; D: NA; DNA: TGTGCCAGTAGCGCCCTCGAATCCTACAGCGGACGGTTCAATCAGCCCCAGCATTTT; CDR3: CASSALESYSGRFNQPQHF
J: TRBJ1-1; size: NA; V: TRBV12-3/TRBV12-4; D: NA; DNA: TGTGCCAGCAGTTTTTGGGGAGACACTGAAGCTTTCTTT; CDR3: CASSFWGDTEAFF
J: TRBJ1-2; size: NA; V: TRBV7-9; D: NA; DNA: TGTGCCAGCAGCACGTTGGGGGAGTTAACTAACTATGGCTACACCTTC; CDR3: CASSTLGELTNYGYTF
J: TRBJ2-1; size: few; V: TRBV20-1; D: NA; DNA: TGCAGTATCGAGAGGGGCCACTACAATGAGCAGTTCTTC; CDR3: CSIERGHYNEQFF
J: TRBJ2-1; size: NA; V: TRBV5-6; D: NA; DNA: TGTGCCAGCAGCTCCGCCGGGGAGCAGTTCTTC; CDR3: CASSSAGEQFF
J: TRBJ1-4; size: few; V: TRBV20-1; D: NA; DNA: TGCAGTAGCAGGGATTTAAATGAAAAACTGTTTTTT; CDR3: CSSRDLNEKLFF